This T cell receptor (beta chain) was captured in a study of cytomegalovirus exposure and HLA in healthy donors (dated by TCRdb to 2016 to 2017). About the study as a whole: In an earlier analysis of several hundred of the donors, 250 to 350 Gb of sequence data and some 100 million unique TCR beta sequences from roughly 180 million T cells were reported. An early release that covered several hundred HLA-typed donors contained approximately 300 gigabases of sequencing data and 80 million or so unique TCR sequences. Of the 398 genotyped donors, 65% to 90% fell in the genetic ancestry cluster associated with self-reported Caucasian donors. The study aimed to test whether signatures of past pathogen exposure could be identified by cataloging public T cell receptors. The study used immunosequencing to profile the T cell repertoires of several hundred subjects and linked those repertoires to cytomegalovirus serostatus. Along with the approximately 700-subject first cohort, a separate validation cohort of roughly 110 different subjects was used. To predict cytomegalovirus infection status, the study combined high-throughput TCR immunosequencing, statistical association of individual TCRs with disease status, and machine learning. A later analysis re-examined previously published TCR beta repertoires from 600 to 700 donors and added high-resolution HLA genotyping to investigate patterns of TCR occurrence. The later analysis used no new phenotypic data to find candidate immune exposures, relying instead on TCR beta sequences and their occurrence across donors. To decide whether each TCR beta V gene segment behaved as functional or pseudogenic, an earlier analysis of some 570 of the donors relied on high-throughput TCR beta sequencing. Donor age, sex, ethnicity and CMV serostatus were compiled together with the repertoire data. Genome-wide SNP genotypes for about three fifths of the roughly 670 donors were used in a later genetic analysis, which treated that subset as a discovery cohort. All discovery cohort repertoires had been generated on a single sequencing platform. HLA typing included class I and class II loci at four-digit resolution. Typing coverage varied by locus: roughly 629-640 donors for A, B, C, DRB1 and DQB1; more than 500 for DQA1; approximately 610 for DPA1; roughly 450 for DPB1. Because of strong linkage in the cohort, roughly five DR-DQ haplotypes were treated as single units for association and clustering. Among a few hundred genotyped donors of the cohort, an average of roughly 240,000 unique TCR beta nucleotide sequences were sequenced per donor, approximately 20% of them non-productive. The paper as a whole reports these results and caveats: Most CMV-associated TCR beta chains appeared to be HLA-restricted in a later analysis, and the HLA associations seemed to be driven largely by CMV exposure. The only immune exposure information available for the cohort was CMV serostatus. Most TCR sequences were seen in very few donors, while some public TCRs were found in many individuals. The study gave a list of under 200 TCR beta chains associated with cytomegalovirus. V-gene and J-gene trimming of TCR beta chains was associated with a missense DCLRE1C variant in a later genetic analysis, and the association was replicated in an independent cohort. Because counts were too low, around 17 rarely observed V segments, including chromosome 9 orphons, were left out of the earlier analysis of 500 to 750 of the donors. Broadly in line with IMGT annotations, most TCR beta V segments showed up in productive rearrangements about 87% or about 30% of the time in an earlier analysis of several hundred of the donors. A cluster of highly shared sequence variants was judged likely to represent a technical artifact of the sequencing pipeline. A few of the identified cytomegalovirus-associated TCR beta chains were confirmed in vitro to be specific for cytomegalovirus antigens. Because HLA typing was unavailable for some donors at each locus, only the typed subset was used in association tests. Only TCR beta chains were sequenced in this cohort, and the absence of alpha or paired-chain data limited detectable features. According to the authors, the approach could potentially be generalized to other disease states and immunological phenotypes. A later analysis reported that several top co-occurrence clusters appeared linked to parvovirus B19, influenza, CMV and Epstein-Barr virus. Specific HLA alleles were associated with roughly 16,000 TCR beta sequences at a false discovery rate of 0.05 in a later analysis. Compared with the roughly 600-donor mean, donors in an Asian-associated ancestry cluster had fewer N-insertions in productive TCRs, according to a later genetic analysis. A further reported finding was that TCR beta sequences accurately predicted the HLA-A and HLA-B alleles for most subjects in the first cohort. In a later analysis, the rate of TCR association differed among HLA loci, with DRB1 alleles having the most associated TCRs and HLA-C alleles having the fewest. Correlated functional status among segregating V segments might be attributable to linkage disequilibrium, but an unknown experimental factor could not be ruled out. Assigning TCR associations to individual alleles was difficult when HLA alleles, especially DR and DQ, strongly co-occurred. In both the original and validation cohorts, the classifier was reported to diagnose cytomegalovirus status with high specificity and sensitivity. Roughly uniform sequencing depth across donors was assumed in presence/absence analyses, although this assumption may not hold. Some IMGT-functional V segments, including TRBV6-2 and TRBV6-3, could not be told apart with the 87-base-pair reads, so those segments were excluded. Compared with equally common non-associated chains, HLA-associated TCR beta chains in a later analysis were more clonally expanded and had lower generation probabilities.

The method behind the library was the immunoSEQ multiplex PCR assay. For the multiplex PCR, a mixture combining 60 forward primers for TCR Vbeta segments and 13 reverse primers for TCR Jbeta segments was used. A multiplex PCR assay on genomic DNA amplified the CDR3 region of rearranged TCR beta genes. The Illumina HiSeq System was used to sequence the amplified TCR beta libraries as 87-base-pair reads. As for how the authors treated the data: In a later analysis, 80 million or so unique TCR beta chains were counted across the roughly 610 repertoires, and roughly 11 million of these chains were shared by at least two donors. To remove PCR and sequencing errors, raw reads were error-corrected and collapsed into unique sequences using a nearest-neighbor algorithm that merged closely related sequences. To assign V, D and J gene segments, CDR3 sequences were aligned to IMGT reference sequences. For a sequence to be retained, at least a six-nucleotide match to both a V gene segment and a J gene segment was required. A rearrangement counted as productive if the CDR3 had no stop codons and remained in frame with V and J, and every other rearrangement counted as non-productive. CDR3 was defined according to IMGT convention as the region running from the second conserved V-encoded cysteine to the conserved J-encoded phenylalanine. The earlier analysis of approximately 500 of the donors excluded sequences that lacked an unambiguous match to a single V gene segment. An earlier analysis of fewer than 750 of the donors called V segments functional above 56.7% productive rearrangements and segregating when the between-donor standard deviation exceeded 5%. To diagnose cytomegalovirus status from the catalog of TCR beta chain sequences, a statistical classification framework was built. A later analysis assigned V and J genes by comparing TCR nucleotide sequences with IMGT/GENE-DB human TR gene sequences. A later analysis assigned CDR3 sequences and most-parsimonious VDJ recombination scenarios with the TCRdist pipeline. A later analysis defined each TCR beta chain by its CDR3 amino acid sequence plus V-gene family, and excluded reads lacking a unique V-gene family. As a way to deal with suspected cross-contamination and a sequencing artifact, a later analysis dropped 592 nucleotide sequences that were highly shared and had low generation probability. A later analysis calculated a clonal expansion index for each public chain from normalized within-repertoire ranks of inferred template counts. In a later analysis, generation probabilities were computed with a VDJ recombination model fitted to out-of-frame rearrangements, and the resulting probabilities were checked against IGoR. A later analysis scored TCR-TCR, TCR-HLA and TCR-CMV co-occurrence with hypergeometric tests, applying a repertoire-size bias correction to TCR pairs. In a later analysis, false discovery rates were estimated by permuting HLA or CMV assignments 20 times. A later analysis grouped co-occurring TCRs with DBSCAN, adding TCRdist sequence similarity when clustering within HLA-allele-positive subsets. Repertoires with fewer than 30,000 or more than 120,000 public chains, plus five repertoires with anomalous nucleotide sharing, were excluded from co-occurrence clustering. Held by TCRdb, this immuneACCESS table contains in-frame sequences only and omits some clones. Under half of the omission traces to an unresolved V gene where checked; the cause of the rest is unknown. The DNA was the basis for D and trimming; V, J and clone size are from that table. In this sample the table shows roughly 110,000 clones, 77% of which occur a single time. Jointly, the top ten make up 10% to 11% of the sample.

The CDR3 starts with the cysteine, ends with the phenylalanine, and has 14 residues. Only the CDR3 DNA stays, 42 bases, in frame from base 1. Per the germline V gene (reference sequence), SEHNR is the CDR1 and FQNEAQ is the CDR2. The cohort comprised more than 550 healthy bone marrow donors. At the time of sampling, all cohort members were nominally healthy, though unrecorded immune exposures were likely present. The donor was CMV seropositive and was included in the group of 250 to 300 seropositive cohort members. A peripheral blood sample was collected from each donor, and TCR beta sequencing was performed on peripheral blood mononuclear cells. The Qiagen DNeasy Blood Extraction Kit was used to extract genomic DNA from the blood cell samples. A note on this clone: Its antigen remains unidentified. The junction shows a germline mismatch at one end, possibly a read error.

The rearrangement joined TRBV7-9 to TRBJ2-2, with a tentative D gene TRBD1 over 6 matching bases. This TCR was recovered from a man aged 35 to 55 in good health and CMV-seropositive. What was sequenced was PBMCs. The nucleotide sequence is given as TGTTCCAGCATGCGTGGGGGCCGGACCGGGGAGCTGTTTTTT. This codes for CSSMRGGRTGELFF. Where the CDR3 stops, the reference TRBV7-9 and TRBJ2-2 genes take over; the full variable domain is DTGVSQNPRHKITKRGQNVTFRCDPISEHNRLYWYRQTLGQGPEFLTYFQNEAQLEKSRLLSDRFSAERPKGSFSTLEIQRTEQGDSAMYLCSSMRGGRTGELFFGEGSRLTVL.